This T cell receptor (beta chain) comes out of a study of vaccination and CD4 T cells after COVID-19 (dated by TCRdb to the early 2020s). Notes on the research overall: The convalescent cohort comprised six males and four females, including two Hispanic individuals, seven Caucasians, two Asians and one multiracial person. Two doses of either the Pfizer-BioNTech BNT162b2 vaccine (n=8) or the Moderna mRNA-1273 vaccine (n=2) were administered to participants. Post-COVID blood samples from convalescent patients were collected a median of about 100 days after diagnosis, with a range of roughly 35 to 170 days. Post-vaccine blood samples were obtained a median of about 77 days after the second vaccine dose, with a range of roughly 14 to 241 days. The cultures were stimulated with overlapping spike peptide pools from SARS-CoV-2 and from the common cold coronaviruses HCoV-NL63, HCoV-OC43 and HCoV-229E. Control cultures used a CEFX viral epitope pool as positive control, an HIV-1 Nef peptide pool as negative control, or no peptide. In over 8 COVID-19 convalescent patients and 4 infection-naive healthy vaccine recipients, the spike-specific CD4+ TCR repertoire before mRNA vaccination was compared with the repertoire after mRNA vaccination. An earlier paper using these donors assessed, at the TCR clonotype level, memory CD4+ T cell crossreactivity between SARS-CoV-2 and common cold coronavirus spike proteins.

Library preparation was by PCR. TCR sequencing of DNA from cultured CD4+ T cells used the Oncomine TCR Beta short-read assay at the Johns Hopkins FTIC core. The QIAamp micro DNA kit was used to extract genomic DNA from the cultured CD4+ T cells. Oncomine TCR Beta libraries made from cultured CD4+ T cells were pooled using unique dual indexes and sequenced on an Illumina iSeq 100. In the paper's pipeline: Non-productive sequences were removed, and CDR3s not starting with C, not ending with F or W, or shorter than 7 amino acids were discarded. Antigen-specific clonotypes were identified with the MANAFEST web application by comparing peptide-stimulated wells with reference and other culture wells. To be called positive, a clone needed an FDR below 0.05, an odds ratio above 5, and a productive frequency above 0.1% in at least two of three replicate wells. Cross-reactive clonotypes were defined as significantly expanded in both SARS-CoV-2 spike wells and at least one common cold coronavirus spike condition. Using R version 3.6.1, CDR3 homology was evaluated through Levenshtein distances (stringdist) along with unrooted phylogenetic trees (ape). Using fastp trimming at Q25 and MiXCR clonotype assembly, TCRdb reanalyzed the public sequencing data and kept in-frame beta chains. Every distinct CDR3 protein forms one entry, paired with its most common genes and DNA. Here the V and J calls rest on TCRdb's processing, not on the authors' analysis. The sample table holds 8,500 to 10,000 distinct CDR3 sequences, of which 50% to 65% were seen once. The ten largest clones add up to around 25% of the sample.

To note about this clonotype: Its antigen is still unknown. No base quality information exists; no much larger clone differs at one position.

On the study overall, not on this receptor specifically: Relatively few convalescent patients were included in the study, and early timepoints after natural infection were not analyzed. Nearly all vaccine-specific clones in convalescent patients (304 of 307) were mono-reactive for SARS-CoV-2 spike rather than cross-reactive with common cold coronaviruses. An increase in the median number of SARS-CoV-2-reactive clonotypes from more than 20 after infection to 38 after vaccination was observed, but the change was not found to be significant. Among convalescent patients, a median 86.3% of the SARS-CoV-2-reactive clones seen after vaccination appeared only after vaccination, which suggests priming specific to the vaccine.

A distance of 11 bases separates the germline ends of V and J, which lose 0 bases and 6 bases respectively. From cysteine to phenylalanine, the CDR3 is 14 amino acids long. The CDR3 DNA has 42 bases and is translated from base 1. CDR1 and CDR2, looked up from the germline V gene, are LGHNT and FRNRAP. The treatment or condition label, as the study defines it: roughly 10-day PBMC culture with coronavirus spike peptide pools or control peptides (ViraFEST assay). CD4+ T cells from unexposed donors were collected before the COVID-19 pandemic (2011-2018). The ViraFEST assay was used in the study, in which antigen-specific T cells were expanded with peptide pools and expanded clonotypes were subsequently identified by TCR sequencing. Each well held two million PBMCs cultured with approximately 9.2 ug/ml peptide pools in IMDM containing 5% human AB serum and 9 to 10 IU/ml IL-2. On days 3 and 7, half of the culture medium was replaced with fresh IL-2-containing medium. Once the cells had been in culture for around 10 days, the EasySep CD4+ T cell isolation kit was used to isolate CD4+ T cells by negative selection. Unexposed donor CD4+ T cells were tested for reactivity to SARS-CoV-2 S and N and four common cold coronavirus spike pools, as cell number allowed. PBMCs were separated from whole blood using Ficoll-Paque Plus gradient centrifugation and then either used fresh or cryopreserved at -140C. Each culture condition was generally run in triplicate wells. Leukapheresis product for the unexposed donors was bought commercially.

Recombination connected TRBV12-5 to TRBJ1-2; too little of a D gene remains to name it. Material for sequencing was CD4+ T cells from blood, cultured in vitro. The clonotype originates from a human donor in good health. CDR3 protein: CASGLVAAANGYTF. DNA sequence: TGTGCTAGTGGTTTGGTGGCAGCGGCTAATGGCTACACCTTC.